The 4 T cell receptor beta chains reported below all come from one sample, sequenced in a study of shared clonotypes between healthy human individuals (dated by TCRdb to the early 2020s). The receptor library was made with the immunoSEQ multiplex PCR assay. The source is immuneACCESS, and TCRdb retained only in-frame sequences with V and J called. Part of the clones is not carried over; for the studies checked, unresolved V genes explain less than half of this, and the remainder is unexplained. For this sample there are over a million clones; 97% to 99% appear just once. The top ten constitute about 0.34% of the sample. Sequenced sample: naive CD4+ T cells sorted from blood. According to the study, the label for this sample's cell subset or site signals: CD45RA+ positively selected. Receptors originate from a man aged 25-45 years in good health.

The chain joins TRBV30 to TRBJ2-1; D remains ambiguous. Germline V CDR1 and CDR2: GTSNPN, SVGIG (reference sequence). The CDR3 loop spans 15 amino acids. The V end was cut by 5 bases, the J end by 0 bases, with 14 bases between. DNA for the CDR3: TGTGCCTGGGGGTCTCGTCGGAGCTCCTACAATGAGCAGTTCTTC. This codes for CAWGSRRSSYNEQFF.

This chain uses TRBV2 with TRBJ1-2; no clear D. The CDR3 runs 11 residues. Germline V gives CDR1 SNHLY, CDR2 FYNNEI. Trimming removed 6 bases at V and 7 bases at J, with 9 bases between. The CDR3 DNA reads TGTGCCAGCAGCCTAACCTCTGGCTACACCTTC. It yields the protein CASSLTSGYTF.

The rearrangement joins TRBV19 to TRBJ2-7; 13 bases fit TRBD2. The V gene end was trimmed by 10 bases and the J gene end by 6 bases; junction bases not matched to a gene: 9. This CDR3 is built from 14 residues. Germline V gene data show CDR1 as LNHDA and CDR2 as SQIVND (reference sequence). The CDR3 nucleotides are TGTGCCACTTGGGGGACTAGCGGGACTGGCGAGCAGTACTTC. This codes for CATWGTSGTGEQYF.

Only one count was recorded for this clone. The chain combines TRBV29-1 with TRBJ2-1; 9 bases are shared with TRBD2. With V trimmed by 2 bases and J by 4 bases, 3 bases remained unmatched. The CDR3 runs 14 residues. Per the germline V gene, CDR1 is SQVTM and CDR2 is ANQGSEA. For the CDR3, the DNA is TGCAGCGTTGAATTCGCGGGAGGGTACAATGAGCAGTTCTTC. Amino acids: CSVEFAGGYNEQFF.